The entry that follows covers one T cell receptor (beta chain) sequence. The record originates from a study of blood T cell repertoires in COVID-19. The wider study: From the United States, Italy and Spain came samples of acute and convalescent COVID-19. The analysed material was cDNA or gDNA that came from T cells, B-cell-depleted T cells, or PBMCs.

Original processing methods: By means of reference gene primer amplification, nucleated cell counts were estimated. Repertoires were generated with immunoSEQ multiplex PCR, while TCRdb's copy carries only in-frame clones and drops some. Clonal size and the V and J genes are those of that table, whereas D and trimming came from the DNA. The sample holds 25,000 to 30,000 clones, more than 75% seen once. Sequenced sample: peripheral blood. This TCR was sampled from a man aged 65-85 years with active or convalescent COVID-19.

CDR3 nucleotide sequence: TGCGCCAGCAGTGGCGATTCAGAGACCCAGTACTTC. This sequence encodes CASSGDSETQYF. V usage is TRBV10-1 and J usage is TRBJ2-5; no clear D gene. V was shortened by 4 bases and J by 4 bases, with 7 bases between the two germline ends. Germline V gene sequence: CDR1 WNHNN, CDR2 SYGVQD (reference sequence). The CDR3 loop spans 12 amino acids.